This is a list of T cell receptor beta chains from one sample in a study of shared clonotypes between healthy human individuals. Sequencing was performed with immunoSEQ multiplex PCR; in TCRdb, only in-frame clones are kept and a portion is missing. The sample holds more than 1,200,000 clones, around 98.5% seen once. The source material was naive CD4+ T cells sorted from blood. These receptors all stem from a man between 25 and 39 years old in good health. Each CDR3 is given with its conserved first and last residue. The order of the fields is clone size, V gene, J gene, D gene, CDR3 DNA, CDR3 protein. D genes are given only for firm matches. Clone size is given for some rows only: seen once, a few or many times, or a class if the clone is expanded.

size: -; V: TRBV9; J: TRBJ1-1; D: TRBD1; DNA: TGTGCCAGCAGCGCAGGGGGGAACACTGAAGCTTTCTTT; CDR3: CASSAGGNTEAFF
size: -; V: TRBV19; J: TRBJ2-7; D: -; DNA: TGTGCCAGTAGTATCTCAGGGCAGGGGGGGGCCTACGAGCAGTACTTC; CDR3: CASSISGQGGAYEQYF
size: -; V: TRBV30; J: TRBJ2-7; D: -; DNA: TGTGCCTGGATAAGCACCTACGAGCAGTACTTC; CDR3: CAWISTYEQYF
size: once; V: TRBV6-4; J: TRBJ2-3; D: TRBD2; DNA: TGTGCCAGCAGCGATCTAGCGGGAGGCCCTAGGAATACGCAGTATTTT; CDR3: CASSDLAGGPRNTQYF
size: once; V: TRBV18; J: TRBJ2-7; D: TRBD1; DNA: TGTGCCAGCTCACCCCCGGGACAGGGGTACCACGAGCAGTACTTC; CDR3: CASSPPGQGYHEQYF
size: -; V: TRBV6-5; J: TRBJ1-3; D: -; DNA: TGTGCCAGCAGTCTGACTGCAGGAAACACCATATATTTT; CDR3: CASSLTAGNTIYF
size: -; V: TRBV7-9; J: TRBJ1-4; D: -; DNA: TGTGCCAGCAGCTTACAGGGGAAATACGAAAAACTGTTTTTT; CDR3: CASSLQGKYEKLFF
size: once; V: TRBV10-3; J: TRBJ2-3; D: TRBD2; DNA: TGTGCCATCAGGAAGACTAGCGGGAGTAACCTACCACCAGATACGCAGTATTTT; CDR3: CAIRKTSGSNLPPDTQYF
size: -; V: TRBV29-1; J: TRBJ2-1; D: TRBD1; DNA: TGCAGCGTTTCATTGAGGGGACAGGGGACTTCGAGTTACAATGAGCAGTTCTTC; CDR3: CSVSLRGQGTSSYNEQFF
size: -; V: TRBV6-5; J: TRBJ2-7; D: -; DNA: TGTGCCAGCAGTTATGTGGCCCGATCCTACGAGCAGTACTTC; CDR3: CASSYVARSYEQYF
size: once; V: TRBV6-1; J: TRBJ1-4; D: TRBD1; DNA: TGTGCCAGCAGTGATGGGACAGGGGTTAATGAAAAACTGTTTTTT; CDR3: CASSDGTGVNEKLFF
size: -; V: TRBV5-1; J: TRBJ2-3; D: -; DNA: TGCGCCAGCGGGTATTTTGGGGGCACAGATACGCAGTATTTT; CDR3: CASGYFGGTDTQYF